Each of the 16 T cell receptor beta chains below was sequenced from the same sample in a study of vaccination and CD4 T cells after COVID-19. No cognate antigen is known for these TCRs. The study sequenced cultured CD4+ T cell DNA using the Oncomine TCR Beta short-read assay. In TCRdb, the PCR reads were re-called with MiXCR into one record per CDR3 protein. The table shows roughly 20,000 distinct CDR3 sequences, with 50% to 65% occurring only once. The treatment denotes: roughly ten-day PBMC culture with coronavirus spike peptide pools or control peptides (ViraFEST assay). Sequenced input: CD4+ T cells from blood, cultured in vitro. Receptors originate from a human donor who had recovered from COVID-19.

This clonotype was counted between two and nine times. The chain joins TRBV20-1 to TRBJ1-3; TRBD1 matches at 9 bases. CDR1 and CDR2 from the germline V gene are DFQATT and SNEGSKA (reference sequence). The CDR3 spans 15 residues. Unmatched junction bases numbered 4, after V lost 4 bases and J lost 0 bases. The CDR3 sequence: CSATTGGGSGNTIYF. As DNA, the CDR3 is TGCAGTGCTACCACAGGGGGCGGCTCTGGAAACACCATATATTTT.

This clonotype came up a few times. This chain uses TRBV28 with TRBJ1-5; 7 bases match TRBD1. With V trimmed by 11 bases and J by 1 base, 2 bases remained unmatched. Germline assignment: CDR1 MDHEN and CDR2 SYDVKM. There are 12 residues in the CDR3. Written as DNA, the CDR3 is TGTGCCTCACAGGGGAGCAATCAGCCCCAGCATTTT. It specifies CASQGSNQPQHF.

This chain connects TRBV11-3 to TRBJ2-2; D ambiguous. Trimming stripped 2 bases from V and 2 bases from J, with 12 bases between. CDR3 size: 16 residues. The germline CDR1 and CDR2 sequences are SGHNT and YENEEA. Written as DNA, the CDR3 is TGTGCCAGCAGCTTAATGGGCCTAGTAAACACCGGGGAGCTGTTTTTT. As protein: CASSLMGLVNTGELFF.

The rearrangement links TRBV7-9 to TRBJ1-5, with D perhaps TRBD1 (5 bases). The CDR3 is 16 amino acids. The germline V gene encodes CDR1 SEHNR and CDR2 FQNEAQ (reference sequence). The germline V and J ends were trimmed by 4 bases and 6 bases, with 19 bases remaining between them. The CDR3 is CASSSRGGDSPQPQHF. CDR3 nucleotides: TGTGCCAGCAGCTCCCGGGGAGGGGATTCCCCTCAGCCCCAGCATTTT.

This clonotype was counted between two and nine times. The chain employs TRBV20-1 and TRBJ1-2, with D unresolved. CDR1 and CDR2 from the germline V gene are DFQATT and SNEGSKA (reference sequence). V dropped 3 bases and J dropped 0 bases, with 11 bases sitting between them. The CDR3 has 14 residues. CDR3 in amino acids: CSARGISSNYGYTF. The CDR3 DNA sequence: TGCAGTGCTAGGGGAATAAGCTCTAACTATGGCTACACCTTC.

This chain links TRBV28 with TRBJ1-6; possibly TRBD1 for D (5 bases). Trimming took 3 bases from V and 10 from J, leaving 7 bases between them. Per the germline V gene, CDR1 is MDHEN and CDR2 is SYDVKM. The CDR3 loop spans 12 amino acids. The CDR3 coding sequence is TGTGCCAGCAGTTTGGGGGAATCACCCCTCCACTTT. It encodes CASSLGESPLHF.

CDR3 amino acids: CATSGRTASTGELFF. The CDR3 DNA reads as TGTGCCACCAGTGGGCGGACAGCTTCCACCGGGGAGCTGTTTTTT. The genes are TRBV24-1 and TRBJ2-2; possibly TRBD1 for D (6 bases). The CDR3 consists of 15 residues. The V end was cut by 5 bases, the J end by 4 bases, with 13 bases between. Germline assignment: CDR1 KGHDR and CDR2 SFDVKD.

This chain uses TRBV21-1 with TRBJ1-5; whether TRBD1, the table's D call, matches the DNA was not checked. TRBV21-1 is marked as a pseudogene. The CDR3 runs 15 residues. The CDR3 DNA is TGTGCCAGCCCCCAGGGGCAGGGATACAATCAGCCCCAGCATTTT. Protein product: CASPQGQGYNQPQHF.

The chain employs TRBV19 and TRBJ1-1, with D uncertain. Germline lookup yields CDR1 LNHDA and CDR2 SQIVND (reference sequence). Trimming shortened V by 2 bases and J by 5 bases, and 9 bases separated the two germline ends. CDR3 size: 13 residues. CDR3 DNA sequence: TGTGCCAGTAGTATACGGGTTAAAACTGAAGCTTTCTTT. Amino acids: CASSIRVKTEAFF.

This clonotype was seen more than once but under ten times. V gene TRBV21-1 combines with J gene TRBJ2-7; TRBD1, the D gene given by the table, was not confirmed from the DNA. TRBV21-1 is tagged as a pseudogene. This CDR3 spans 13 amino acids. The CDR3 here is CARRTGSTYEQYF. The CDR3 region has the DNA TGTGCCAGGAGGACAGGGTCCACCTACGAGCAGTACTTC.

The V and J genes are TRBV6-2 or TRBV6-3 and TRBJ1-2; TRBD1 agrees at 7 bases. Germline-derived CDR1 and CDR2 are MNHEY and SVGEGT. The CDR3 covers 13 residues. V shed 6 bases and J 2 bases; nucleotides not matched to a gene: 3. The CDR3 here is CASSDRANYGYTF. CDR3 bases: TGTGCCAGCAGCGACAGGGCCAACTATGGCTACACCTTC.

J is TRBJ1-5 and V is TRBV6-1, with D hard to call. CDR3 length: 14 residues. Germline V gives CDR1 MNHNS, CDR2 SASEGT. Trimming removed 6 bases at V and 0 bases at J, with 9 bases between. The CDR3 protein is CASRESNSNQPQHF. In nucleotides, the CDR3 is TGTGCCAGCAGGGAGAGCAATAGCAATCAGCCCCAGCATTTT.

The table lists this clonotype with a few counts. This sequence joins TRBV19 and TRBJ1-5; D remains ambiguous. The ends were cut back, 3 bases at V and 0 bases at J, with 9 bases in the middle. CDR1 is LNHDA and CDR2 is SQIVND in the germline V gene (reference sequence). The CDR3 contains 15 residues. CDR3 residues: CASSIGVYSNQPQHF. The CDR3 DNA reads TGTGCCAGTAGTATCGGGGTTTATAGCAATCAGCCCCAGCATTTT.

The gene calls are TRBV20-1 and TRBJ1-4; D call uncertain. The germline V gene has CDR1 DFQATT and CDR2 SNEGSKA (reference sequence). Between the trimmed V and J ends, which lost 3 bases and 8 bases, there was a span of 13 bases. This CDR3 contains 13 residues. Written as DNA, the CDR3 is TGCAGTGCTAGGCAGGTTGTTGGGGAAAAACTGTTTTTT. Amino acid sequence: CSARQVVGEKLFF.

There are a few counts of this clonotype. The CDR3 reads CASSAGLAGGETQYF. The CDR3 DNA follows: TGCGCCAGCAGCGCAGGACTAGCGGGAGGAGAGACCCAGTACTTC. The V call is TRBV5-1, the J call TRBJ2-5, with 14 positions matching TRBD2. CDR3 size: 15 residues. The V gene end was trimmed by 4 bases and the J gene end by 4 bases; junction bases not matched to a gene: 3. Germline V gene data show CDR1 as SGHRS and CDR2 as YFSETQ.

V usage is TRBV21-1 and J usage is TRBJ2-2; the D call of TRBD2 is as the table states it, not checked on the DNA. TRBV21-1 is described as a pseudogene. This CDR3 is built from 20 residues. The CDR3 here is CASSTPPTSGRGSDTGELFF. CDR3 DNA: TGTGCCAGCAGCACCCCCCCGACTAGCGGGAGGGGTTCGGACACCGGGGAGCTGTTTTTT.